This TCR beta chain emerged from a study of glioma-infiltrating T cells. This clonotype was found a few times. Its antigen remains unidentified. A single base separates this from a much larger clone, so it may be a read error. Study-wide points: Tissue and blood shared very few CDR3 sequences. Non-neoplastic patients had below-expected tissue-blood divergence, while all gliomas exceeded expectation.

Germline CDR1 and CDR2: MDHEN and SYDVKM. This CDR3 has 13 amino acids. The iRepertoire nested amplicon-rescue multiplex PCR amplified TCR alpha and beta CDR3s from RNA. MiXCR, run by TCRdb on the multiplex PCR reads, gives a single entry per CDR3 protein. This table holds about 93,000 distinct CDR3 sequences, around 37% found once. This receptor was identified in a human donor with low-grade glioma or glioblastoma, undergoing nonglioma brain surgery, or in good health (not recorded which). The chain joins TRBV28 to TRBJ2-6, with D perhaps given as TRBD1 or TRBD2 (5 bases each). Sequencing was done on a sample of glioma tissue, nonneoplastic brain tissue, or PBMCs (not recorded which). CDR3 amino acids: CASRGSGASVLTF. The DNA for the CDR3 is TGTGCCAGCCGGGGCTCTGGGGCCAGCGTCCTGACTTTC.